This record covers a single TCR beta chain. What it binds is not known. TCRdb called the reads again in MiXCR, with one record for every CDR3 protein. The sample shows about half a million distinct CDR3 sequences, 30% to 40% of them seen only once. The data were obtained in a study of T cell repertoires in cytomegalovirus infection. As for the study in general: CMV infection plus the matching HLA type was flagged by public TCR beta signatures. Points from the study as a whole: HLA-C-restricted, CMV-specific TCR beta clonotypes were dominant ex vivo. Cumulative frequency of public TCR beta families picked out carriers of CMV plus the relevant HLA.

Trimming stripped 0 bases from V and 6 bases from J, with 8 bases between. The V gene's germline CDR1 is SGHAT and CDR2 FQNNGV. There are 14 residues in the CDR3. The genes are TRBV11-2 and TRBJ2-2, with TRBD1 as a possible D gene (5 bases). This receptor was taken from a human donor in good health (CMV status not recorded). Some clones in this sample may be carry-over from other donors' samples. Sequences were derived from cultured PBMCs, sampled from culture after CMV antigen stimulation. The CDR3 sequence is CASSLDRVAGELFF. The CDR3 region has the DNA TGTGCCAGCAGCTTAGACAGGGTCGCCGGGGAGCTGTTTTTT.